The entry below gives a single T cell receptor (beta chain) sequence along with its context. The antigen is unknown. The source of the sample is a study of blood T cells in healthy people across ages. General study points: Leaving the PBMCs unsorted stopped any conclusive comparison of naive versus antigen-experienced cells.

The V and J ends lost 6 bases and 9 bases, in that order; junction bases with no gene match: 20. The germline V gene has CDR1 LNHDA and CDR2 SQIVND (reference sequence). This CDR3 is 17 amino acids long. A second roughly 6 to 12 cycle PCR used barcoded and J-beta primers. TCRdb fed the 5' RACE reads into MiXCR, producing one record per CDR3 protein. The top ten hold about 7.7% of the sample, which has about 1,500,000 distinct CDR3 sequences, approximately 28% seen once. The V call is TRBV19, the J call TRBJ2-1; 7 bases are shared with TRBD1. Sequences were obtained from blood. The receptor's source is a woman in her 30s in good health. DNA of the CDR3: TGTGCCAGTAGGGTCATTCAGGGGGAGCCTACCGCTGGTGAGCAGTTCTTC. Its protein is CASRVIQGEPTAGEQFF.